This TCR beta chain was retrieved from a study of PD-L1 blockade in urothelial cancer. Across the whole study: Blood analysis occurred 3 weeks (second dose) and 6 weeks after treatment start.

Germline CDR1 reads MGHRA; CDR2 reads YSYEKL. V was trimmed by 4 bases and J by 1 base, leaving 11 bases between them. The CDR3 runs to 15 residues. Clones were read by immunoSEQ multiplex PCR, and TCRdb kept only the in-frame ones, dropping some. In the table there are 40,000 or so clones, roughly 90% of which are singletons. As concerns this clone: What it binds is not known.

Study-level results: Durable benefit accompanied greater 3-week expansion of tumor-associated blood clones.

Time point in this sample: peripheral blood 6 weeks after treatment start. The chain is built from TRBV4-1 and TRBJ2-4, with D unresolved. The sequencing used PBMCs, collected around atezolizumab (anti-PD-L1) treatment. This receptor was taken from a man aged 55-75 years with urothelial cancer. CDR3 region: CASSPGRVAKNIQYF. In nucleotides, the CDR3 is TGCGCCAGCAGCCCTGGCCGGGTTGCCAAAAACATTCAGTACTTC.